This entry features one T cell receptor beta chain sequence. Which antigen it targets is not known. The sample holds no much larger clone one base away, and base qualities are not on file. Library preparation used the immunoSEQ multiplex PCR assay. TCRdb stores this immuneACCESS table with in-frame sequences only. Part of the clones is absent; in the studies checked, under half of the shortfall reflects unresolved V genes, and no reason is known for the rest. This sample is represented by about 89,000 clones; approximately 94% of them were singletons. The ten largest clones add up to around 0.23% of the sample. These data are taken from a study of technical replicates of blood from a handful of donors (dated by TCRdb to 2017 to 2019). V sheds 2 bases and J sheds 0 bases, leaving 17 bases between their ends. The CDR3 sequence holds 17 residues, the cysteine and phenylalanine included. Only the CDR3 DNA stays, 51 bases, in frame from base 1. For CDR1 and CDR2, the germline V gene lists ENHRY and SYGVKD.

The chain is made from TRBV10-3 and TRBJ2-7; the D segment could be TRBD1, given 6 matching bases. Material for sequencing was T cells isolated from PBMCs. The origin of this receptor is a human donor in good health. The nucleotide sequence is given as TGTGCCATCAGTGAGCCAAGACGCGACAGGCTCTCCTACGAGCAGTACTTC. It translates as CAISEPRRDRLSYEQYF.